This T cell receptor (beta chain) comes out of a study of blood T cell repertoires in COVID-19. Overall study context: Samples taken during acute and convalescent COVID-19 were collected in the United States, Italy and Spain.

The repertoire was sequenced with immunoSEQ multiplex PCR; TCRdb's copy has only in-frame clones and lacks some. The sample lists over 130,000 clones, roughly 85% seen once, with over 2.5% in the top ten. Across about 22 US areas, participants ranged in age from 18 to 89 years. The study assigned cohorts using participant-reported clinical history. For recovered donors of Cohort 3, there were two negative PCRs, clearance, or symptom resolution. This clone was counted a single time. From germline, CDR1 is SGHAT and CDR2 FQNNGV. V was cut by 0 bases and J by 2 bases, with 17 bases left in between. The CDR3 has 18 residues.

This TCR came from a woman between 50 and 59 years old who had recovered from COVID-19. The gene calls are TRBV11-2 and TRBJ2-1; D unresolved. The sequenced sample was PBMCs or T cells enriched from blood (not recorded which). The CDR3 bases are TGTGCCAGCAGCTTAGAACCCGCAACCCTACCCCCCTACAATGAGCAGTTCTTC. Amino acid sequence: CASSLEPATLPPYNEQFF.